The clone carrying this T cell receptor (beta chain) has ten or more counts. TCRdb reprocessed the 5' RACE reads with MiXCR, giving one entry per CDR3 protein. The data show about 26,000 distinct CDR3 sequences, with more than 4.5% seen just once and approximately 3.8% held by the top ten. This specimen comes from a study of early T cells in non-severe SARS-CoV-2 infection. The clonotype was recovered from an adult who was a healthcare worker with PCR-confirmed SARS-CoV-2 infection or an uninfected control (not recorded which). Sequenced material: whole blood.

CDR3 in DNA: TGTGCCAGCACGGGGGACAGCACAGATACGCAGTATTTT. Translation gives CASTGDSTDTQYF. The chain recombines TRBV25-1 with TRBJ2-3, with D possibly being TRBD2 (6 bases). Germline CDR1 and CDR2: MGHDK and SYGVNS. This CDR3 comprises 13 residues. The V end lost 7 bases, the J end lost 0 bases, and 8 bases lay between the germline ends.